Presented here are 22 T cell receptor beta chains from one specimen sequenced in a study of blood T cell repertoires in COVID-19. Generated by immunoSEQ multiplex PCR, the TCRdb table keeps only in-frame clones and is missing some. The table shows 200,000 or so clones, with 75% to 90% occurring only once. Sequences were obtained from peripheral blood. These receptors came from a man in his 70s with active or convalescent COVID-19.

Only one count was recorded for this clone. This chain joins TRBV10-3 and TRBJ2-7, with 7 bases that match TRBD1. Trimming removed 11 bases from V and 2 bases from J; junction bases left unmatched: 3. This CDR3 region has 11 residues. Germline V gene sequence: CDR1 ENHRY, CDR2 SYGVKD. The CDR3 here is CAVDRAYEQYF. CDR3 nucleotides: TGTGCCGTCGACAGGGCCTACGAGCAGTACTTC.

J is TRBJ1-2 and V is TRBV5-1, with TRBD1 matching 7 bases. The CDR3 runs 13 residues. V shed 0 bases and J 8 bases; nucleotides not matched to a gene: 4. Germline CDR1 and CDR2: SGHRS and YFSETQ. The CDR3 sequence is CASSLDRGGGYTF. CDR3 DNA sequence: TGCGCCAGCAGCTTGGACAGGGGAGGAGGCTACACCTTC.

V gene TRBV30 combines with J gene TRBJ2-7; D is undetermined. Germline CDR1 reads GTSNPN; CDR2 reads SVGIG (reference sequence). This CDR3 comprises 14 residues. With 0 bases removed from V and 3 bases from J, the gap between germline ends came to 12 bases. CDR3 protein: CAWSVYPRNYEQYF. As DNA, the CDR3 is TGTGCCTGGAGTGTATATCCGAGAAACTACGAGCAGTACTTC.

The chain combines TRBV7-2 with TRBJ1-6; D possibly corresponds to TRBD1 (5 bases). The CDR3 has 15 amino acids. CDR1 and CDR2 (germline): SGHTA, FQGNSA. The V end was cut by 5 bases, the J end by 2 bases, with 10 bases between. In DNA, the CDR3 is TGTGCCAGCAGCCTCGACAGAACCTATAATTCACCCCTCCACTTT. Encoded protein: CASSLDRTYNSPLHF.

The chain recombines TRBV28 with TRBJ1-2; TRBD1 aligns across 9 bases. In germline, CDR1 is MDHEN, CDR2 SYDVKM. The ends lost 4 bases at V and 5 bases at J; junction bases unmatched: 11. The CDR3 length is 16 residues. CDR3 in amino acids: CASSSSGTGTLYGYTF. The CDR3 nucleotides read TGTGCCAGCAGTTCTTCCGGGACAGGGACATTGTATGGCTACACCTTC.

The chain uses TRBV5-1 and TRBJ2-1, with 8 bases that match TRBD2. The CDR3 sequence is 15 residues long. Germline CDR1 is SGHRS and CDR2 is YFSETQ. The V and J ends lost 3 bases and 8 bases, in that order; junction bases with no gene match: 10. CDR3 loop: CASSSGDGRADEQFF. CDR3 sequence (DNA): TGCGCCAGCAGCTCGGGGGACGGGAGGGCGGATGAGCAGTTCTTC.

The chain employs TRBV6-1 and TRBJ1-5; tentatively, D is TRBD1 (5 bases). Germline V lookup: CDR1 MNHNS, CDR2 SASEGT. The CDR3 sequence is 16 residues long. V was clipped by 0 bases and J by 2 bases, with 11 bases between them. For the CDR3, the DNA is TGTGCCAGCAGTGAAGCGCAGGGAATGGGCAATCAGCCCCAGCATTTT. Protein: CASSEAQGMGNQPQHF.

The V and J genes are TRBV20-1 and TRBJ1-5; TRBD1 aligns across 9 bases. The germline CDR1 and CDR2 sequences are DFQATT and SNEGSKA (reference sequence). The CDR3 contains 15 residues. Trimming took 3 bases from V and 1 from J; bases not matched to a gene: 4. In DNA, the CDR3 is TGCAGTGCTAGTGCGGGGACAGGGAGCAATCAGCCCCAGCATTTT. Encoded protein: CSASAGTGSNQPQHF.

The rearrangement uses TRBV6-5 and TRBJ2-7, with 7 bases lining up with TRBD1. This CDR3 comprises 12 residues. Trimming cost V 6 bases and J 6 bases; bases outside gene matches: 5. Per germline, CDR1 MNHEY and CDR2 SVGAGI. CDR3 region: CASRTGLAEQYF. The DNA for the CDR3 is TGTGCCAGCAGGACAGGGTTAGCCGAGCAGTACTTC.

The gene calls are TRBV9 and TRBJ2-3; D remains ambiguous. The germline V and J ends were trimmed by 3 bases and 1 base, with 12 bases remaining between them. The germline V gene encodes CDR1 SGDLS and CDR2 YYNGEE. CDR3 length equals 15 residues. The CDR3 loop is CASSGVGSRTDTQYF. DNA for the CDR3: TGTGCCAGCAGCGGGGTGGGCAGCCGCACAGATACGCAGTATTTT.

This clone was counted between two and nine times. The CDR3 sequence is CASSLGQTNTGELFF. The CDR3 coding sequence is TGTGCCAGCAGCTTAGGGCAGACTAACACCGGGGAGCTGTTTTTT. This sequence joins TRBV7-6 and TRBJ2-2; no clear D. V gave up 1 base and J gave up 2 bases, with 8 bases separating them. CDR1 SGHVS and CDR2 FNYEAQ come from the germline V gene. This CDR3 is built from 15 residues.

V usage is TRBV27 and J usage is TRBJ2-1, with 14 bases identical to TRBD2. J gave up 8 bases and V 0 bases, and 6 bases lay outside the gene matches. CDR1 is MNHEY and CDR2 is SMNVEV in the germline V gene (reference sequence). The CDR3 runs 17 residues. The DNA for the CDR3 is TGTGCCAGCAGTTTATCGAGACTAGCGGGGGGGCGGGATGAGCAGTTCTTC. Its protein is CASSLSRLAGGRDEQFF.

Concerning this clone itself: The sample holds other DNA sequences that translate to the same CDR3. The chain recombines TRBV7-2 with TRBJ2-5, with D maybe TRBD2 (6 bases). The V gene lost 1 base and the J gene lost 5 bases, with 11 bases spanning the gap. Germline CDR1 is SGHTA and CDR2 is FQGNSA. This CDR3 has 14 amino acids. In DNA form, the CDR3 reads TGTGCCAGCAGCTTAGGTTCAGGGAGGGAGACCCAGTACTTC. Amino acid sequence: CASSLGSGRETQYF.

The rearrangement uses TRBV6-5 and TRBJ2-7; D not certain. Trimming removed 7 bases at V and 6 bases at J, with 19 bases between. Germline V gives CDR1 MNHEY, CDR2 SVGAGI. This CDR3 comprises 14 residues. This CDR3 is CASTASRSRGEQYF. The CDR3 DNA is TGTGCCAGCACCGCGAGTCGTTCGCGTGGCGAGCAGTACTTC.

The chain has TRBV5-1 and TRBJ2-1; 8 bases are a match to TRBD1. CDR1 SGHRS and CDR2 YFSETQ come from the germline V gene. The CDR3 is made up of 17 amino acids. V lost 1 base and J lost 3; bases outside the gene matches: 9. The CDR3 region is CASSLRRTGKDYNEQFF. In nucleotides, the CDR3 is TGCGCCAGCAGCTTGCGTCGGACAGGGAAGGACTACAATGAGCAGTTCTTC. Combining the CDR3 with reference TRBV5-1 and TRBJ2-1 gives the whole variable domain KAGVTQTPRYLIKTRGQQVTLSCSPISGHRSVSWYQQTPGQGLQFLFEYFSETQRNKGNFPGRFSGRQFSNSRSEMNVSTLELGDSALYLCASSLRRTGKDYNEQFFGPGTRLTVL.

V usage is TRBV28 and J usage is TRBJ2-7, with 7 bases aligning to TRBD2. Germline V gene data show CDR1 as MDHEN and CDR2 as SYDVKM. Unmatched junction bases numbered 7, after V lost 8 bases and J lost 0 bases. The CDR3 loop spans 14 amino acids. The CDR3 here is CASVGGRRSYEQYF. CDR3 nucleotides: TGTGCCAGCGTGGGAGGGAGGCGCTCCTACGAGCAGTACTTC.

This rearrangement joins TRBV21-1 to TRBJ2-3; the table assigns TRBD2, which was not confirmed against the DNA. TRBV21-1 is noted as a pseudogene. The CDR3 extends over 15 amino acids. The CDR3 loop is CASSNSRTSTDTQYF. The CDR3 region has the DNA TGTGCCAGCAGCAATTCTAGAACCTCCACAGATACGCAGTATTTT.

The chain couples TRBV29-1 to TRBJ2-5; TRBD2 is a possible D gene (6 bases). The V end was cut by 5 bases, the J end by 1 base, with 14 bases between. Germline CDR1 reads SQVTM; CDR2 reads ANQGSEA. The length of the CDR3 is 14 residues. This CDR3 is CSVSLRGPQETQYF. CDR3 nucleotide sequence: TGCAGCGTTTCCCTGCGGGGTCCCCAAGAGACCCAGTACTTC.

This clone has a single count. The chain joins TRBV5-1 to TRBJ2-1; 8 nucleotides line up with TRBD2. The CDR3 has 14 amino acids. Germline CDR1 is SGHRS and CDR2 is YFSETQ. J gave up 5 bases and V 4 bases, and 5 bases lay outside the gene matches. CDR3 nucleotide sequence: TGCGCCAGCAGCGAGCGGGAGAATAACAATGAGCAGTTCTTC. Encoded protein: CASSERENNNEQFF. The full variable domain, in which reference TRBV5-1 and TRBJ2-1 provide the parts outside the CDR3, is KAGVTQTPRYLIKTRGQQVTLSCSPISGHRSVSWYQQTPGQGLQFLFEYFSETQRNKGNFPGRFSGRQFSNSRSEMNVSTLELGDSALYLCASSERENNNEQFFGPGTRLTVL.

The DNA for the CDR3 is TGTGCCAGCAGTGCACTGACTAGCGGGGGGGCCCGTACGCAGTATTTT. Its translation: CASSALTSGGARTQYF. The gene calls are TRBV2 and TRBJ2-3, with 14 bases matching TRBD2. The CDR3 spans 16 residues. V trimming: 4 bases; J trimming: 8 bases; junction bases outside the gene matches: 8. Germline CDR1 is SNHLY and CDR2 is FYNNEI. Variable domain in full (rest from reference TRBV2 and TRBJ2-3): EPEVTQTPSHQVTQMGQEVILRCVPISNHLYFYWYRQILGQKVEFLVSFYNNEISEKSEIFDDQFSVERPDGSNFTLKIRSTKLEDSAMYFCASSALTSGGARTQYFGPGTRLTVL.

The rearrangement links TRBV28 to TRBJ2-5; TRBD1 aligns across 10 bases. Looked up from germline, CDR1 is MDHEN and CDR2 is SYDVKM. V lost 2 bases, J lost 9 bases, and 0 bases stayed unmatched. The CDR3 covers 12 residues. DNA of the CDR3: TGTGCCAGCAGTTTAGGGACAGGGGCCCAGTACTTC. It yields the protein CASSLGTGAQYF.

This clone appeared once. The gene calls are TRBV7-9 and TRBJ2-7; 8 bases match TRBD1. V was pared by 3 bases and J by 7 bases, with 11 bases of the junction left unmatched. This CDR3 spans 15 amino acids. Germline V CDR1 and CDR2: SEHNR, FQNEAQ (reference sequence). The CDR3 spells CASSFLTGAPGEQYF. CDR3 DNA sequence: TGTGCCAGCAGCTTCTTGACAGGGGCACCTGGGGAGCAGTACTTC.